The 7 T cell receptor beta chains listed next were all sequenced from one sample in a study of Tregs in tolerant kidney transplant recipients. Generated by immunoSEQ multiplex PCR, the TCRdb table keeps only in-frame clones and is missing some. The table lists tens of thousands of clones. The sample in question was CD4+ T cells from blood, obtained before the transplant. These receptors were collected from a human donor who received a combined kidney and bone marrow transplant.

To note about this clone: Read sequence stops 3 residues before the CDR3 end, and the germline J gene provides the missing end. V is TRBV6-1 and J is TRBJ2-4; TRBD1 aligns across 9 bases. The CDR3 is 15 residues long. Germline V gene lookup returns CDR1 MNHNS and CDR2 SASEGT. The J segment lost 8 bases and the V segment lost 4 bases, leaving 9 bases of the junction unmatched. CDR3 loop: CASSGTGAKSDIQYF. The CDR3 DNA, read in part, is TGTGCCAGCAGTGGGACAGGGGCTAAATCGGACATT.

Note on this clone: The read is 3 residues too short to cover the CDR3 end, so that end is filled in from the germline J gene. The genes are TRBV6-2 or TRBV6-3 and TRBJ2-1; D not resolved. The CDR3 has 13 amino acids. Germline CDR1 reads MNHEY; CDR2 reads SVGEGT. Trimming took 4 bases from V and 8 from J, leaving 12 bases between them. The sequenced part of the CDR3 DNA is TGTGCCAGCAGTTCTATGGGCGAGGATGAG. Encoded protein: CASSSMGEDE. The entire CDR3 sequence reads CASSSMGEDEQFF.

To note about this clone: Read coverage stops 3 residues before the CDR3 terminus; the germline J gene supplies the remainder. The chain is built from TRBV7-6 and TRBJ1-1; TRBD1 might be the D (5 bases). V was cut by 2 bases and J by 1 base, with 8 bases left in between. The length of the CDR3 is 14 residues. Per the germline V gene, CDR1 is SGHVS and CDR2 is FNYEAQ. CDR3 in amino acids: CASSLQGGNTEAFF. CDR3 DNA (partial): TGTGCCAGCAGCTTACAGGGCGGGAACACTGAA.

A remark on this clone: The read stops 3 residues short of the end of the CDR3; the missing end is completed from the germline J gene. The chain links TRBV7-8 to TRBJ1-2; the match to TRBD1 covers 10 bases. The CDR3 sequence is 14 residues long. Germline V gene lookup returns CDR1 SGHVS and CDR2 FQNEAQ. Germline trimming cut 5 bases from V and 6 bases from J; bases unmatched to any gene: 6. CDR3 loop: CASSRDRGLNGYTF. The part of the CDR3 DNA that was read is TGTGCCAGCAGCCGAGACAGGGGGCTCAATGGC.

With respect to this clone: The sequenced fragment ends 3 residues before the CDR3 boundary, so the rest is inferred from the germline J gene. This chain uses TRBV10-1 with TRBJ2-3; TRBD1 aligns across 8 bases. This CDR3 comprises 14 residues. The J segment lost 8 bases and the V segment lost 6 bases, leaving 10 bases of the junction unmatched. The germline V gene has CDR1 WNHNN and CDR2 SYGVQD (reference sequence). CDR3 protein: CASSAGTGWGTQYF. The sequenced part of the CDR3 DNA is TGCGCCAGCAGCGCCGGGACAGGATGGGGTACG.

In the case of this clone: The CDR3 extends 3 residues past the end of the read, so its final part is completed from the germline J gene. The rearrangement links TRBV7-2 to TRBJ2-7, with no clear D. Looked up from germline, CDR1 is SGHTA and CDR2 is FQGNSA. This CDR3 has 13 residues. V was trimmed by 3 bases and J by 6 bases, leaving 12 bases between them. The CDR3 spells CASSFHSLGEQYF. Incomplete CDR3 DNA: TGTGCCAGCAGCTTTCACTCCCTCGGCGAG.

A note on this clone: The read terminates 3 residues before the CDR3 end, so the remaining end is supplied by the germline J gene. The chain employs TRBV6-1 and TRBJ1-2; D might be TRBD1 (5 bases). Germline assignment: CDR1 MNHNS and CDR2 SASEGT. With 3 bases removed from V and 5 bases from J, the gap between germline ends came to 10 bases. The CDR3 consists of 13 residues. The DNA read from the CDR3 is TGTGCCAGCAGTGATACTACAGGATATGGC. Translating gives CASSDTTGYG. The CDR3 reads in full as CASSDTTGYGYTF.